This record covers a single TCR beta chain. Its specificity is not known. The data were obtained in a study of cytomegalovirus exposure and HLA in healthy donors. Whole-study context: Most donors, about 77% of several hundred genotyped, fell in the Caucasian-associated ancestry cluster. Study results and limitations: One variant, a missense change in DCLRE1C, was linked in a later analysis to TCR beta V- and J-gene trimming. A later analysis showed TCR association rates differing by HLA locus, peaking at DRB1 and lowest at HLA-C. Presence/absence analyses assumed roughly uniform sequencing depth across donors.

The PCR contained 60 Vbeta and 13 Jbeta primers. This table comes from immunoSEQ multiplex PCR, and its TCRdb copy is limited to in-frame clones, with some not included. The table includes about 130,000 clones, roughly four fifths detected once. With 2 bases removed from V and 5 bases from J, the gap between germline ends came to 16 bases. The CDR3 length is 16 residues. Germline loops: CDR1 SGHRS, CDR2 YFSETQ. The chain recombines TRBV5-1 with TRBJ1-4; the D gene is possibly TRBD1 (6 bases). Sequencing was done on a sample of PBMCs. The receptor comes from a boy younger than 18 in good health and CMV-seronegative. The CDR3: CASSFVDGRGNEKLFF. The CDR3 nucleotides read TGCGCCAGCAGCTTCGTTGACGGAAGGGGGAATGAAAAACTGTTTTTT. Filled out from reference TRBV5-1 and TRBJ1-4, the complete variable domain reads KAGVTQTPRYLIKTRGQQVTLSCSPISGHRSVSWYQQTPGQGLQFLFEYFSETQRNKGNFPGRFSGRQFSNSRSEMNVSTLELGDSALYLCASSFVDGRGNEKLFFGSGTQLSVL.